A selection of T cell receptor beta chains follows, all from one sample in a study of cytomegalovirus exposure and HLA in healthy donors. The assay was immunoSEQ multiplex PCR, and TCRdb's table has in-frame clones only and misses some. This sample has roughly 100,000 clones, with roughly 13% found just once. The sample was PBMCs. These receptors came from a man in his forties in good health and CMV-seropositive. Each CDR3 is given with its conserved first and last residue. Fields, in order: CDR3 DNA, CDR3 protein, D gene, J gene, V gene, clone size. A D gene is named only where the DNA matches it firmly. The size entry is marked missing in some rows and otherwise reads once, few, many or a size class.

CDR3nt: TGTGCCAGCAGCCCACAACTAAGACAGGCTGAAGCTTTCTTT
CDR3aa: CASSPQLRQAEAFF
d_gene: -
j_gene: TRBJ1-1
v_gene: TRBV27
abundance: many

CDR3nt: TGTGCCAGCAGCCACCGGGGGACCTCCTACGAGCAGTACTTC
CDR3aa: CASSHRGTSYEQYF
d_gene: -
j_gene: TRBJ2-7
v_gene: TRBV5-8
abundance: -

CDR3nt: TGCAGCGTTGAAGTGGGGGGGGATACGCAGTATTTT
CDR3aa: CSVEVGGDTQYF
d_gene: TRBD2
j_gene: TRBJ2-3
v_gene: TRBV29-1
abundance: few

CDR3nt: TGTGCCAGCAGCCCTCAACCACGGACAGGGGACATCTATGGCTACACCTTC
CDR3aa: CASSPQPRTGDIYGYTF
d_gene: TRBD1
j_gene: TRBJ1-2
v_gene: TRBV5-5
abundance: -

CDR3nt: TGTGCCAGTAGTATAGCCCCCCCGCAGCCCCAGCATTTT
CDR3aa: CASSIAPPQPQHF
d_gene: -
j_gene: TRBJ1-5
v_gene: TRBV19
abundance: -

CDR3nt: TGTGCCAGTAACAGAGCGGGAGGAGGGCGGGAGCTGTTTTTT
CDR3aa: CASNRAGGGRELFF
d_gene: TRBD2
j_gene: TRBJ2-2
v_gene: TRBV19
abundance: few

CDR3nt: TGTGCCAGCAGCCGCAAGGGACTAATGGGTGACGAGCAGTACTTC
CDR3aa: CASSRKGLMGDEQYF
d_gene: TRBD2
j_gene: TRBJ2-7
v_gene: TRBV27
abundance: few

CDR3nt: TGTGCCTGGAGAGACTGGGACAGGGGTGGCACTGAAGCTTTCTTT
CDR3aa: CAWRDWDRGGTEAFF
d_gene: TRBD1
j_gene: TRBJ1-1
v_gene: TRBV30
abundance: -

CDR3nt: TGTGCCAGCAGCCAAGTGGCCGGCCTAGCGAGGGGCAATGAGCAGTTCTTC
CDR3aa: CASSQVAGLARGNEQFF
d_gene: -
j_gene: TRBJ2-1
v_gene: TRBV14
abundance: -

CDR3nt: TGTGCCAGCAGTTACTCGACAGCGGGGACCCTCTACGAGCAGTACTTC
CDR3aa: CASSYSTAGTLYEQYF
d_gene: TRBD2
j_gene: TRBJ2-7
v_gene: TRBV6-5
abundance: -

CDR3nt: TGTGCCAGCAGCCGCGGACAGGGGTATGGAAACACCATATATTTT
CDR3aa: CASSRGQGYGNTIYF
d_gene: TRBD1
j_gene: TRBJ1-3
v_gene: TRBV6-5
abundance: -

CDR3nt: TGCGCCAGCAGCTTAATATCCGGGATCGACGAGCAGTACTTC
CDR3aa: CASSLISGIDEQYF
d_gene: -
j_gene: TRBJ2-7
v_gene: TRBV5-1
abundance: few

CDR3nt: TGTGCCAGCAGCTTGGCACAGGGCTCCTACAATGAGCAGTTCTTC
CDR3aa: CASSLAQGSYNEQFF
d_gene: -
j_gene: TRBJ2-1
v_gene: TRBV5-4
abundance: -

CDR3nt: TGTGCCAGCAGTAAGGGAGGCACTGAAGCTTTCTTT
CDR3aa: CASSKGGTEAFF
d_gene: -
j_gene: TRBJ1-1
v_gene: TRBV27
abundance: -

CDR3nt: TGTGCCAGCTCCGACAGCGAGGCTTTCTCTGGAAACACCATATATTTT
CDR3aa: CASSDSEAFSGNTIYF
d_gene: -
j_gene: TRBJ1-3
v_gene: TRBV18
abundance: -

CDR3nt: TGTGCCAGCAGCTTATACGAGGACTCTGGAAACACCATATATTTT
CDR3aa: CASSLYEDSGNTIYF
d_gene: -
j_gene: TRBJ1-3
v_gene: TRBV11-2
abundance: -

CDR3nt: TGTGCCAGCTCCAGCGGGAGAACCGGGGAGCTGTTTTTT
CDR3aa: CASSSGRTGELFF
d_gene: TRBD2
j_gene: TRBJ2-2
v_gene: TRBV5-6
abundance: few

CDR3nt: TGTGCCAGCAGCGCGGGGACAGCTCAGCAAGAGACCCAGTACTTC
CDR3aa: CASSAGTAQQETQYF
d_gene: TRBD1
j_gene: TRBJ2-5
v_gene: TRBV9
abundance: -

CDR3nt: TGTGCCAGCAGCTTAACAGGATACTACGAGCAGTACTTC
CDR3aa: CASSLTGYYEQYF
d_gene: -
j_gene: TRBJ2-7
v_gene: TRBV11-1
abundance: few

CDR3nt: TGTGCCAGCAGCTTCGGGCTAGCGGTCCTCAATGAGCAGTTCTTC
CDR3aa: CASSFGLAVLNEQFF
d_gene: TRBD2
j_gene: TRBJ2-1
v_gene: TRBV11-3
abundance: -

CDR3nt: TGTGCCAGCAGCTTAGCTGGCACAGATACGCAGTATTTT
CDR3aa: CASSLAGTDTQYF
d_gene: -
j_gene: TRBJ2-3
v_gene: TRBV11-2
abundance: few

CDR3nt: TGTGCCAGCAGTCCGGGGACTAGCGGGTGGGTTACGCAGTATTTT
CDR3aa: CASSPGTSGWVTQYF
d_gene: TRBD2
j_gene: TRBJ2-3
v_gene: TRBV27
abundance: -

CDR3nt: TGTGCCAGTATCGGACAGGGTAGGAATGAGCAGTTCTTC
CDR3aa: CASIGQGRNEQFF
d_gene: TRBD1
j_gene: TRBJ2-1
v_gene: TRBV19
abundance: -

CDR3nt: TGTGCCAGCAGCTTAGACACCAGCTCCTACGAGCAGTACTTC
CDR3aa: CASSLDTSSYEQYF
d_gene: -
j_gene: TRBJ2-7
v_gene: TRBV7-9
abundance: -

CDR3nt: TGTGCCAGCAGTTACGGAGGGGACACTGAAGCTTTCTTT
CDR3aa: CASSYGGDTEAFF
d_gene: -
j_gene: TRBJ1-1
v_gene: TRBV6-5
abundance: -

CDR3nt: TGTGCCAGCACTCTGTGGACTAGCGGGAGTCGCGAGCAGTACTTC
CDR3aa: CASTLWTSGSREQYF
d_gene: TRBD2
j_gene: TRBJ2-7
v_gene: TRBV28
abundance: -